This T cell receptor (beta chain) is from a study of Graves' ophthalmopathy and Graves' hyperthyroidism. Whole-study results and caveats: A 13-signature model separated ophthalmopathy from stable hyperthyroidism, roughly 86% sensitivity, approximately 80% specificity.

The CDR3 runs to 19 residues. V was trimmed by 2 bases and J by 5 bases, leaving 28 bases between them. Per the germline V gene, CDR1 is DFQATT and CDR2 is SNEGSKA (reference sequence). Amplification targeted the TCR beta CDR3 regions, with RNA transcripts as the source material. RT-PCR in the first round used HTBI primers; a second-round multiplex PCR followed. TCRdb re-derived calls from the multiplex PCR reads in MiXCR, one entry per CDR3 protein. In the table there are under 350,000 distinct CDR3 sequences, about a sixth of which are singletons. If patients had other autoimmune diseases, uncontrolled infections, pregnancy or lactation, they were excluded. The authors isolated PBMCs from 8 to 10 ml of fresh peripheral blood. This clonotype has a count of ten or more. Antigen unknown.

This clonotype originated in an adult man with Graves' ophthalmopathy. The V and J genes are TRBV20-1 and TRBJ1-5, with D hard to call. Specimen: peripheral blood. CDR3: CSARNPRVGLVSLDQPQHF. CDR3 coding DNA: TGCAGTGCTAGAAACCCTCGGGTAGGCCTTGTTAGCCTAGATCAGCCCCAGCATTTT.